Below, 18 T cell receptor beta chains from the same sample are listed, as sequenced in a study of regulatory T cells in long-lasting Graves disease. Assembly of TCR beta libraries relied on iRepertoire HTBI primers together with Arm-PCR of CDR3 regions. TCRdb re-called the multiplex PCR reads with MiXCR, one entry per CDR3 protein. The sample records 550,000 or so distinct CDR3 sequences, around 12% being singletons. This sample's time point: newly diagnosed GD, antithyroid drugs for less than 3 months. Researchers made the TCR library from RNA that was extracted from PBMCs. This same sample was also part of a study on T cells in Graves' hyperthyroidism and ophthalmopathy.

The specimen comprised peripheral blood mononuclear cells (PBMCs), sampled at new diagnosis, from a patient treated with antithyroid drugs. These receptors were taken from a woman aged 25-40 years with Graves disease.

This clonotype was seen many times. V gene TRBV19 combines with J gene TRBJ2-7; D is unclear. This CDR3 comprises 13 residues. From germline, CDR1 is LNHDA and CDR2 SQIVND (reference sequence). V shed 3 bases and J shed 6 bases, with 12 bases lying between them. This CDR3 is CASSIQGLGEQYF. The CDR3, as DNA: TGTGCCAGTAGTATTCAAGGATTGGGCGAGCAGTACTTC.

CDR3 nucleotides: TGTGCCAGCAGCACCGGACGGACTACTGGAAACACCATATATTTT. Its translation is CASSTGRTTGNTIYF. The V call is TRBV7-6, the J call TRBJ1-3; D uncertain. Germline loops: CDR1 SGHVS, CDR2 FNYEAQ. Trimming took 5 bases from V and 2 from J, leaving 13 bases between them. This CDR3 region has 15 residues. Full variable domain (rest looked up from reference TRBV7-6 and TRBJ1-3): GAGVSQSPRYKVTKRGQDVALRCDPISGHVSLYWYRQALGQGPEFLTYFNYEAQQDKSGLPNDRFSAERPEGSISTLTIQRTEQRDSAMYRCASSTGRTTGNTIYFGEGSWLTVV.

This chain joins TRBV6-1 and TRBJ1-4; possible D gene TRBD1, 6 bases. In germline, CDR1 is MNHNS, CDR2 SASEGT. V was pared by 5 bases and J by 10 bases, with 8 bases between. CDR3 length: 11 amino acids. The CDR3: CASSPGVKLFF. Here the CDR3 DNA reads TGTGCCAGCAGTCCAGGGGTAAAACTGTTTTTT.

This clonotype has more than one count but fewer than ten. The chain uses TRBV19 and TRBJ1-2, with D unresolved. V was shortened by 5 bases and J by 2 bases, with 6 bases between the two germline ends. Germline assignment: CDR1 LNHDA and CDR2 SQIVND (reference sequence). This CDR3 is built from 12 residues. In DNA, the CDR3 is TGTGCCAGTAGTTGGCGGAACTATGGCTACACCTTC. This encodes CASSWRNYGYTF.

This clonotype was counted at least ten times. V and J are TRBV6-2 or TRBV6-3 and TRBJ1-1; no firm D call. CDR1 is MNHEY, CDR2 SVGEGT, per germline. The CDR3 has 14 residues. The ends were cut back, 4 bases at V and 4 bases at J, with 13 bases in the middle. As DNA, the CDR3 is TGTGCCAGCAGTTTTGATACACTGAGCACTGAAGCTTTCTTT. Amino acid sequence: CASSFDTLSTEAFF.

This clonotype was seen at least ten times. J is TRBJ2-3 and V is TRBV19; D not certain. The germline V gene encodes CDR1 LNHDA and CDR2 SQIVND (reference sequence). The ends were cut back, 5 bases at V and 2 bases at J, with 11 bases in the middle. The CDR3 spans 14 residues. The CDR3, as DNA: TGTGCCAGTAGTCGACCAGGTAACACAGATACGCAGTATTTT. Amino acids: CASSRPGNTDTQYF. Supplemented by reference TRBV19 and TRBJ2-3, the full variable domain reads DGGITQSPKYLFRKEGQNVTLSCEQNLNHDAMYWYRQDPGQGLRLIYYSQIVNDFQKGDIAEGYSVSREKKESFPLTVTSAQKNPTAFYLCASSRPGNTDTQYFGPGTRLTVL.

This clonotype was seen ten or more times. The chain combines TRBV29-1 with TRBJ2-1; TRBD2 agrees at 11 bases. Germline V gene sequence: CDR1 SQVTM, CDR2 ANQGSEA. The CDR3 runs 14 residues. Trimming took 8 bases from V and 3 from J; bases not matched to a gene: 6. The CDR3 DNA sequence: TGCAGCACCACTAGCGGGAGCTTCTACAATGAGCAGTTCTTC. It specifies CSTTSGSFYNEQFF.

The chain recombines TRBV2 with TRBJ2-1, with a weak D call TRBD2 (5 bases). Germline V gives CDR1 SNHLY, CDR2 FYNNEI. This CDR3 has 14 residues. The germline V and J ends were trimmed by 5 bases and 1 base, with 9 bases remaining between them. Written as DNA, the CDR3 is TGTGCCAGCAGTTGGGGAGTGTCCTACAATGAGCAGTTCTTC. This codes for CASSWGVSYNEQFF.

This clonotype has a count of ten or more. The rearrangement joins TRBV10-3 to TRBJ2-7, with unresolved D. V lost 3 bases, J lost 2 bases, and 8 bases lay in between. Germline values: CDR1 ENHRY, CDR2 SYGVKD. The CDR3 has 13 residues. In DNA form, the CDR3 reads TGTGCCATCAGTGAAGATGGAACCTACGAGCAGTACTTC. Translating it yields CAISEDGTYEQYF.

This clonotype has at least ten counts. The gene calls are TRBV6-1 and TRBJ1-1; TRBD1 matches at 9 bases. Germline values: CDR1 MNHNS, CDR2 SASEGT. V was pared by 5 bases and J by 4 bases, with 11 bases of the junction left unmatched. This CDR3 comprises 16 residues. The CDR3 sequence is CASSRREDRGATEAFF. The CDR3 bases are TGTGCCAGCAGTAGGAGAGAGGACAGGGGAGCCACTGAAGCTTTCTTT.

The sample holds many counts of this clonotype. This chain links TRBV4-3 with TRBJ1-4; the D is unclear. The CDR3 sequence is 14 residues long. V was pared by 0 bases and J by 3 bases, with 5 bases between. The germline gives CDR1 LGHNA, CDR2 YSLEER. The CDR3 DNA follows: TGCGCCAGCAGCCAAGATGCCTCTAATGAAAAACTGTTTTTT. Its translation: CASSQDASNEKLFF.

This clonotype was observed at least ten times. The chain combines TRBV27 with TRBJ2-7; TRBD2 matches 9 bases. CDR1 and CDR2 from the germline V gene are MNHEY and SMNVEV (reference sequence). The CDR3 has 14 amino acids. With 4 bases clipped from V and 2 bases from J, the junction kept 3 bases outside the gene matches. In nucleotides, the CDR3 is TGTGCCAGCAGTTGGGTAGCGGGAGCCTACGAGCAGTACTTC. It codes for CASSWVAGAYEQYF.

This clonotype was counted at least ten times. The rearrangement links TRBV13 to TRBJ1-6; D is undetermined. This CDR3 is 12 amino acids long. The V gene's germline CDR1 is PRHDT and CDR2 FYEKMQ (reference sequence). With 4 bases removed from V and 9 bases from J, the gap between germline ends came to 7 bases. DNA for the CDR3: TGTGCCAGCAGCTCAGGACGTTCACCCCTCCACTTT. Translation: CASSSGRSPLHF.

This clonotype was seen a few times. The chain carries TRBV19 and TRBJ2-6; the D is unclear. The CDR3 extends over 19 amino acids. V gave up 3 bases and J gave up 0 bases, with 18 bases separating them. From germline, CDR1 is LNHDA and CDR2 SQIVND (reference sequence). The CDR3 sequence is CASSMYLAISSSGANVLTF. The CDR3 DNA reads TGTGCCAGTAGTATGTACCTGGCCATCTCGAGCTCTGGGGCCAACGTCCTGACTTTC. The full variable domain, rest sourced from reference TRBV19 and TRBJ2-6, is DGGITQSPKYLFRKEGQNVTLSCEQNLNHDAMYWYRQDPGQGLRLIYYSQIVNDFQKGDIAEGYSVSREKKESFPLTVTSAQKNPTAFYLCASSMYLAISSSGANVLTFGAGSRLTVL.

This clonotype was counted ten times or more. The chain joins TRBV11-2 to TRBJ2-7, with D possibly TRBD2 on 6 matching bases. Trimming stripped 2 bases from V and 1 base from J, with 15 bases between. The CDR3 loop spans 16 amino acids. CDR1 is SGHAT and CDR2 is FQNNGV in the germline V gene. CDR3 amino acids: CASSLRDGGSSYEQYF. CDR3 bases: TGTGCCAGCAGCTTAAGGGATGGGGGGTCATCCTACGAGCAGTACTTC.

There are a few counts of this clonotype. The chain carries TRBV27 and TRBJ1-5; tentative D call: TRBD1 (6 bases). Trimming took 5 bases from V and 6 from J, leaving 14 bases between them. Germline V gene lookup returns CDR1 MNHEY and CDR2 SMNVEV (reference sequence). The CDR3 is 14 residues long. CDR3: CASSLQGIGQPQHF. The CDR3 DNA is TGTGCCAGCAGTCTACAGGGTATAGGTCAGCCCCAGCATTTT.

This clonotype was picked up many times. V and J are TRBV30 and TRBJ2-1, with 7 bases identical to TRBD1. From germline, CDR1 is GTSNPN and CDR2 SVGIG (reference sequence). The CDR3 has 12 residues. Trimming cost V 8 bases and J 7 bases; bases outside gene matches: 8. The CDR3 DNA reads TGTGCCAGACGGGACAGTTGGAATGAGCAGTTCTTC. Protein: CARRDSWNEQFF.

There are many counts of this clonotype. This chain links TRBV18 with TRBJ1-1; D call uncertain. Germline V gives CDR1 KGHSH, CDR2 LQKENI. The V end lost 6 bases, the J end lost 5 bases, and 13 bases lay between the germline ends. This CDR3 has 13 amino acids. The CDR3: CASSLKPRTEAFF. The CDR3 bases are TGTGCCAGCTCCTTAAAGCCTCGGACTGAAGCTTTCTTT. Combining the CDR3 with reference TRBV18 and TRBJ1-1 gives the whole variable domain NAGVMQNPRHLVRRRGQEARLRCSPMKGHSHVYWYRQLPEEGLKFMVYLQKENIIDESGMPKERFSAEFPKEGPSILRIQQVVRGDSAAYFCASSLKPRTEAFFGQGTRLTVV.